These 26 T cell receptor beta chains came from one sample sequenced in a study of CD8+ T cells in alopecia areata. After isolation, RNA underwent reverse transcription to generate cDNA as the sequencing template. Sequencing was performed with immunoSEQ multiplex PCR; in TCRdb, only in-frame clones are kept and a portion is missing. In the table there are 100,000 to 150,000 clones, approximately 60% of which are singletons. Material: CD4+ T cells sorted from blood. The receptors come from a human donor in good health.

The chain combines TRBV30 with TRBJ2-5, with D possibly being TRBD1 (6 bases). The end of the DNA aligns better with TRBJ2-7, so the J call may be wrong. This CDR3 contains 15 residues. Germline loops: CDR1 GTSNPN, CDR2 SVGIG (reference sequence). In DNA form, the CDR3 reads TGTGCCTGGAGTGTCCGCACAGGGCGACTCTACGAGCAGTACTTC. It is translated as CAWSVRTGRLYEQYF.

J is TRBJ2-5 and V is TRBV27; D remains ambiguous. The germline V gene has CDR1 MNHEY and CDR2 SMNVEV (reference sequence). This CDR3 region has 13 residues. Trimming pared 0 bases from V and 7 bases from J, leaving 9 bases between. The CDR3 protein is CASSLSKGLTQYF. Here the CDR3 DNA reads TGTGCCAGCAGTTTATCTAAGGGTTTGACCCAGTACTTC.

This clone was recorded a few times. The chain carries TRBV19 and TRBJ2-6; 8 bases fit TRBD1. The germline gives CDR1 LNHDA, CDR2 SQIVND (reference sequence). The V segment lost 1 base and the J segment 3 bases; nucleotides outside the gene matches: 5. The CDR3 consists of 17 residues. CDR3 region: CASSIVGQGFGANVLTF. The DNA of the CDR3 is TGTGCCAGTAGTATAGTAGGACAGGGCTTTGGGGCCAACGTCCTGACTTTC.

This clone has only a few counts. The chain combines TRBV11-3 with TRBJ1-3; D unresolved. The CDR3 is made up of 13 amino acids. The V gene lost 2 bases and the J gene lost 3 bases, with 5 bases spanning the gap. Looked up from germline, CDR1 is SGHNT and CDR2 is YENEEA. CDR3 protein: CASSLNDGNTIYF. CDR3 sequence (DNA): TGTGCCAGCAGCTTAAACGATGGAAACACCATATATTTT.

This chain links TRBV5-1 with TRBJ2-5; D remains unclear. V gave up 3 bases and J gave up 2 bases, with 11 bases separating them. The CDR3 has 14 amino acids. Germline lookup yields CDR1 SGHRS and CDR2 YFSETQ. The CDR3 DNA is TGCGCCAGCAGCTCCCTCACAGCACAAGAGACCCAGTACTTC. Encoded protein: CASSSLTAQETQYF.

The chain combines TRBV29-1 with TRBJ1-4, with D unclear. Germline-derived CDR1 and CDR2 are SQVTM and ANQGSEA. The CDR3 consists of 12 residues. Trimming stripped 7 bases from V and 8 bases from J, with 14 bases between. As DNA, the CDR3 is TGCAGCGGCGGTGGACGGCGGGAAAAACTGTTTTTT. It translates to CSGGGRREKLFF.

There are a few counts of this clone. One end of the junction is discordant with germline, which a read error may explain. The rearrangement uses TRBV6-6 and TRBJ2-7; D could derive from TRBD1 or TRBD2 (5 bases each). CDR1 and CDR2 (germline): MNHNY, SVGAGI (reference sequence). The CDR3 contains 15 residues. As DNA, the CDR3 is TGCGGGGTGGGGACCGCCGCGTCCGGGGCAGGGAAGCAGTACTTC. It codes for CGVGTAASGAGKQYF.

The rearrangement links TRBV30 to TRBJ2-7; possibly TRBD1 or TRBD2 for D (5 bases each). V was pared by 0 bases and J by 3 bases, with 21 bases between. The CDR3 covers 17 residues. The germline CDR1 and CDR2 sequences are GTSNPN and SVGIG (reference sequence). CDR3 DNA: TGTGCCTGGAGTGTATGGACCTCCGGGACGCACAGCTACGAGCAGTACTTC. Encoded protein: CAWSVWTSGTHSYEQYF.

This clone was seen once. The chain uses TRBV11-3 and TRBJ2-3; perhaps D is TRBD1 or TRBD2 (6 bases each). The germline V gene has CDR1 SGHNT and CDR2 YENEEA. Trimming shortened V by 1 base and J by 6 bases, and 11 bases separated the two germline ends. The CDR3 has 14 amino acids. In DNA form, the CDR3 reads TGTGCCAGCAGCTTAGGGGGGGCTATGGATACGCAGTATTTT. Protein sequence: CASSLGGAMDTQYF.

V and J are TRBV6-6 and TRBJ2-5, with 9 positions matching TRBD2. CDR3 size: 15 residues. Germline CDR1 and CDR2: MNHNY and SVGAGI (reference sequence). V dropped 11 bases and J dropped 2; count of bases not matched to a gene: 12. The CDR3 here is CALKESSGAQETQYF. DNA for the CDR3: TGTGCCCTTAAGGAGTCTAGCGGGGCTCAAGAGACCCAGTACTTC.

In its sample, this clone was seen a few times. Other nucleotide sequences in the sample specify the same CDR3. CDR3 loop: CASSFRENTEAFF. The CDR3 region has the DNA TGCGCCAGCAGCTTCCGAGAGAACACTGAAGCTTTCTTT. V gene TRBV5-1 combines with J gene TRBJ1-1; D not resolved. Germline lookup yields CDR1 SGHRS and CDR2 YFSETQ. CDR3 length: 13 amino acids. The V end lost 2 bases, the J end lost 1 base, and 6 bases lay between the germline ends.

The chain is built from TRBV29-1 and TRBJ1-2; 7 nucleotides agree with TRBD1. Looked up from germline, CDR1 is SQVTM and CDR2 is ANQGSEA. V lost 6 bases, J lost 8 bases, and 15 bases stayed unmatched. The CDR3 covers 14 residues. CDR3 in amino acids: CSVDEGRGQNGYTF. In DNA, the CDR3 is TGCAGCGTCGATGAGGGAAGGGGGCAGAACGGCTACACCTTC.

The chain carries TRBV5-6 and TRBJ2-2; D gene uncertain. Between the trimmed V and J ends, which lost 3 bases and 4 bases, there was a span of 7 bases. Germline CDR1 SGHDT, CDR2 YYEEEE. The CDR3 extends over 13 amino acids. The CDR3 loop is CASSYSPTGELFF. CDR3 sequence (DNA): TGTGCCAGCAGCTACAGTCCCACCGGGGAGCTGTTTTTT.

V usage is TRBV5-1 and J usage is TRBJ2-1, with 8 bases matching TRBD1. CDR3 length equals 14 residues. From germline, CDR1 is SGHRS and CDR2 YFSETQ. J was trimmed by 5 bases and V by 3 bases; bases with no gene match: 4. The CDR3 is CASSSQGVDNEQFF. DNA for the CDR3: TGCGCCAGCAGCTCACAGGGGGTGGACAATGAGCAGTTCTTC.

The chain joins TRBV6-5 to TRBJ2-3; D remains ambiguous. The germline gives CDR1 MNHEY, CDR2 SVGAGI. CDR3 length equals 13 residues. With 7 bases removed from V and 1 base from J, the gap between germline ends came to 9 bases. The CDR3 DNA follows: TGTGCCAGCAAAAATACACGCACAGATACGCAGTATTTT. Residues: CASKNTRTDTQYF.

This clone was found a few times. The DNA for the CDR3 is TGTGCCAGCAGTGAATTAGAGAATTCACCCCTCCACTTT. Its translation is CASSELENSPLHF. The genes are TRBV25-1 and TRBJ1-6, with unresolved D. V was pared by 1 base and J by 7 bases, with 5 bases between. The CDR3 is 13 residues long. CDR1 is MGHDK, CDR2 SYGVNS, per germline.

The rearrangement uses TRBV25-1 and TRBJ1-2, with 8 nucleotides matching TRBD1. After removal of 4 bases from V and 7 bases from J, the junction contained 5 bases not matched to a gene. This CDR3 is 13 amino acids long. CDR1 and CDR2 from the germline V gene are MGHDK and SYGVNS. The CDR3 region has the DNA TGTGCCAGCAGTGGACAGGGGACGGGTGGCTACACCTTC. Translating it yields CASSGQGTGGYTF.

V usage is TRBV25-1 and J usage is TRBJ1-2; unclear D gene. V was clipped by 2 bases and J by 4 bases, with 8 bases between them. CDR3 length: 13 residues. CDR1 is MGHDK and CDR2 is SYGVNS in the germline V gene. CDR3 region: CASSEAGLYGYTF. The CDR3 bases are TGTGCCAGCAGTGAAGCAGGACTCTATGGCTACACCTTC.

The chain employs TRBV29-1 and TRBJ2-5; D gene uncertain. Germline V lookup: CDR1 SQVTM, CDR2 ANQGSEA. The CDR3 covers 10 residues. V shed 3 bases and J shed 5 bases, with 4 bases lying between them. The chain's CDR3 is CSVESETQYF. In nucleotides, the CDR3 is TGCAGCGTTGAGTCCGAGACCCAGTACTTC.

Written as DNA, the CDR3 is TGTGCCAGCAGCTCGAGCCCCCCACAGGGCTACGAGCAGTACTTC. It translates to CASSSSPPQGYEQYF. The rearrangement joins TRBV7-2 to TRBJ2-7; TRBD1 is a possible D gene (6 bases). This CDR3 comprises 15 residues. Germline values: CDR1 SGHTA, CDR2 FQGNSA. V dropped 4 bases and J dropped 3 bases, with 16 bases sitting between them.

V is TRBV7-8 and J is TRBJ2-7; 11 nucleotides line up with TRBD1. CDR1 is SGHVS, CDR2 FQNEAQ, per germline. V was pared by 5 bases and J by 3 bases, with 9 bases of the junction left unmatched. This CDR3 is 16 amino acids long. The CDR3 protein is CASSVGTGGTLYEQYF. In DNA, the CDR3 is TGTGCCAGCAGCGTCGGGACAGGGGGAACCCTCTACGAGCAGTACTTC.

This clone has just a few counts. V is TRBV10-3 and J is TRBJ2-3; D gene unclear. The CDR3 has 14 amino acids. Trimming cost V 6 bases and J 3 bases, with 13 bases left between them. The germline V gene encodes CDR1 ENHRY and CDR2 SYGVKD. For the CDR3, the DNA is TGTGCCATCAGACCAGGCCCAACGACAGATACGCAGTATTTT. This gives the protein CAIRPGPTTDTQYF.

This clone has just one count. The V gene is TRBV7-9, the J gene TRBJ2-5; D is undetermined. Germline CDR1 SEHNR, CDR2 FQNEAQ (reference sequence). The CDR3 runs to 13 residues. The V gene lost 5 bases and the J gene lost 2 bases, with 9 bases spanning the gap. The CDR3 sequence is CASSLAVQETQYF. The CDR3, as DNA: TGTGCCAGCAGCCTCGCGGTTCAAGAGACCCAGTACTTC.

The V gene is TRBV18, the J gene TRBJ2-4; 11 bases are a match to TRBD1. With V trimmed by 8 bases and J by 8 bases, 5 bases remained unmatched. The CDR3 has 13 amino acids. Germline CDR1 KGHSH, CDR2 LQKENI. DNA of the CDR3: TGTGCCAGCGATAAGGACAGGGGGCACATTCAGTACTTC. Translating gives CASDKDRGHIQYF.

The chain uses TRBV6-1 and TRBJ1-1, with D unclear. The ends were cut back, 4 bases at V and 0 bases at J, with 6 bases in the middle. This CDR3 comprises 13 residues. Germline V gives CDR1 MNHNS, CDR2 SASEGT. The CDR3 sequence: CASSGGMNTEAFF. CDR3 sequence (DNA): TGTGCCAGCAGTGGAGGGATGAACACTGAAGCTTTCTTT.

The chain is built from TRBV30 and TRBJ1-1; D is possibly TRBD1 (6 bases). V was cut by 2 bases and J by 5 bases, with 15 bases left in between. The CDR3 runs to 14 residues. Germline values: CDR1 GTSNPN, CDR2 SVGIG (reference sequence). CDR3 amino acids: CAWSTLRGGTEAFF. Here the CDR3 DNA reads TGTGCCTGGAGTACCCTCAGGGGAGGAACTGAAGCTTTCTTT.